This TCR beta chain was sequenced during a study of OX40 agonist ivuxolimab in advanced cancers. For the study at large: Patients were given ivuxolimab, an antibody that agonizes OX40 (CD134).

Assay: immunoSEQ multiplex PCR; the TCRdb copy retains only in-frame clones and omits some. The sample lists around 72,000 clones, roughly 80% occurring once. This clone appeared a few times. What it recognizes is unknown. J lost 7 bases, V lost 4 bases, and 7 bases had no gene match. CDR1 SGDLS and CDR2 YYNGEE come from the germline V gene. There are 13 residues in the CDR3. Study findings and constraints: Expanded clones tended on average to be more numerous among CD8+ T cells than CD4+. Some of the lowest clonal expansion was seen in partial responders at 0.1-3.0 mg/kg. At 0.1 to 3.0 mg/kg, clonal expansion of CD4+ and CD8+ blood T cells had occurred by week 6.

V gene TRBV9 combines with J gene TRBJ1-2; 7 nucleotides line up with TRBD1. The TCR comes from an adult with an advanced solid tumor such as melanoma, head and neck, liver or kidney cancer. The source was CD4+ or CD8+ T cells sorted from blood, collected in a trial of the OX40 agonist ivuxolimab. DNA for the CDR3: TGTGCCAGCAGCCCCACAGGGGTTGTTGGCTACACCTTC. Its translation: CASSPTGVVGYTF.